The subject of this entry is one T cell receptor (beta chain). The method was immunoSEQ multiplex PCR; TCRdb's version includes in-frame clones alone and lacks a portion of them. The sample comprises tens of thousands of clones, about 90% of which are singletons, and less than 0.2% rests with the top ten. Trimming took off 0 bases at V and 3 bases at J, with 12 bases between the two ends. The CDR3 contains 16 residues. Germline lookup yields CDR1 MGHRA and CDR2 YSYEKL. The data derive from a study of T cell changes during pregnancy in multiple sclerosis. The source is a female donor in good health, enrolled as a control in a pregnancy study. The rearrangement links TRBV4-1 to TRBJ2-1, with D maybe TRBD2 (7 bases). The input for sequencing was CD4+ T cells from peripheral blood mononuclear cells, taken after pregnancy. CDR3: CASSQEKRGGYNEQFF. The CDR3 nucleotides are TGCGCCAGCAGCCAAGAAAAGAGGGGGGGCTACAATGAGCAGTTCTTC.